This T cell receptor (beta chain) was sequenced in a study of chemoradiotherapy in HPV16-positive cancers. Using immunoSEQ multiplex PCR, the repertoire was profiled, and TCRdb retains in-frame clones only, with some absent. This sample yields thousands of clones, of which roughly 90% are seen a single time; approximately 3% belongs to the top ten. The germline V gene has CDR1 ENHRY and CDR2 SYGVKD. J was trimmed by 6 bases and V by 10 bases; bases with no gene match: 4. The CDR3 contains 12 residues. The source material was tumor tissue, sampled from a patient who underwent chemoradiotherapy. The sequence was obtained from a human donor with HPV-associated anogenital cancer. The chain carries TRBV10-3 and TRBJ1-4, with 8 bases identical to TRBD1. The CDR3 DNA reads TGTGCCACCTCAGGGGGCGATGAAAAACTGTTTTTT. Protein sequence: CATSGGDEKLFF.